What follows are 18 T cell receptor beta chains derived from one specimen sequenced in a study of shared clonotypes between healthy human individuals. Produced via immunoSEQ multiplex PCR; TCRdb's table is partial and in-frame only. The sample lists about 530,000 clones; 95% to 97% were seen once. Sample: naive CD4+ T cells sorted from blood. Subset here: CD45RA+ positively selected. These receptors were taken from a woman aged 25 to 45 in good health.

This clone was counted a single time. The CDR3 DNA reads as TGTGCCAGCAGCAAAGGGAGGACCCCTACCCTTTCCTACAATGAGCAGTTCTTC. Residues: CASSKGRTPTLSYNEQFF. The chain combines TRBV11-2 with TRBJ2-1, with D possibly TRBD2 on 6 matching bases. The CDR3 has 18 amino acids. Germline V gene lookup returns CDR1 SGHAT and CDR2 FQNNGV. V lost 5 bases and J 1 base, leaving 21 bases between the germline ends.

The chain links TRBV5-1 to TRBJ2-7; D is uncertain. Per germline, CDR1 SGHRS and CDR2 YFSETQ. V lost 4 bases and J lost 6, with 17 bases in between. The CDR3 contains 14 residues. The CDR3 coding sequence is TGCGCCAGCAGCCCCGAGTTCGGGCTCAGCGAGCAGTACTTC. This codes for CASSPEFGLSEQYF.

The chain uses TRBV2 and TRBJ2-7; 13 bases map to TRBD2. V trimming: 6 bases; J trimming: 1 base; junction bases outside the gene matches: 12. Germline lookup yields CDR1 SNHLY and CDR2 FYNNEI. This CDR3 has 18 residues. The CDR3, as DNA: TGTGCCAGCAGCTTCTCGGGCGGGGGACTAGCGGGATCCTACGAGCAGTACTTC. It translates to CASSFSGGGLAGSYEQYF.

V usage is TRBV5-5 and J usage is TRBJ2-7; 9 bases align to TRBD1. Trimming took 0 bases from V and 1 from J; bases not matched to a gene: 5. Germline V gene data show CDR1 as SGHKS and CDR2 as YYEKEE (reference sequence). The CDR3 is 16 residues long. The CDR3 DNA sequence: TGTGCCAGCAGCTTGGGGACAGGGGCTATATCCTACGAGCAGTACTTC. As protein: CASSLGTGAISYEQYF.

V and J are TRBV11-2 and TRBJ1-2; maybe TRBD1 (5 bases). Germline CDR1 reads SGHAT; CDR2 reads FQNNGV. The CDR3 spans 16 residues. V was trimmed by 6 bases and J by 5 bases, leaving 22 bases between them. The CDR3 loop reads CASRRNSAGLNYGYTF. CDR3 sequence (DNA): TGTGCCAGCAGACGGAACTCGGCAGGGCTTAATTATGGCTACACCTTC.

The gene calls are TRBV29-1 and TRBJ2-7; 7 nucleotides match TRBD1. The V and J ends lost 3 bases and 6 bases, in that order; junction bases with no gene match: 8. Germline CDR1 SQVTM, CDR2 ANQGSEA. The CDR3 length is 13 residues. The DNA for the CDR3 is TGCAGCGTTGAGGGAACAGGGGTTGGCGAGCAGTACTTC. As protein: CSVEGTGVGEQYF.

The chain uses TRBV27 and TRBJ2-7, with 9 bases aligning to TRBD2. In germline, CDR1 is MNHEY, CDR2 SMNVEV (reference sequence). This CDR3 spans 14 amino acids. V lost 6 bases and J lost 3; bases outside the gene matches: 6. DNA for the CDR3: TGTGCCAGCAGAGCGCTAGCGGGACACTACGAGCAGTACTTC. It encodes CASRALAGHYEQYF.

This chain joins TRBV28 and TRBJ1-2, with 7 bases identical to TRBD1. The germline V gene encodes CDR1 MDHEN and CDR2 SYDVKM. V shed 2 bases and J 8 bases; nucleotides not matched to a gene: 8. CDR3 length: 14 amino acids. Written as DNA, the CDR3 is TGTGCCAGCAGTTTAGGGAGACAGGGAGGAGGCTACACCTTC. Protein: CASSLGRQGGGYTF.

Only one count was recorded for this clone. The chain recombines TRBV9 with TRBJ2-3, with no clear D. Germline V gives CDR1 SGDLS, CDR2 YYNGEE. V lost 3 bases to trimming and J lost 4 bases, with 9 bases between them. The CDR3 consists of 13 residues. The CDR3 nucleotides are TGTGCCAGCAGCGCCCGGTCCGCAGATACGCAGTATTTT. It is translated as CASSARSADTQYF.

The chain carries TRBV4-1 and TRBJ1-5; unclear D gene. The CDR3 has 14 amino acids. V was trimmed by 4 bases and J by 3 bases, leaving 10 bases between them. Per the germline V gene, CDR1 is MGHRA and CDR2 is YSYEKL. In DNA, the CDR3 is TGCGCCAGCAGCCGTCTGGGGTTCAATCAGCCCCAGCATTTT. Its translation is CASSRLGFNQPQHF.

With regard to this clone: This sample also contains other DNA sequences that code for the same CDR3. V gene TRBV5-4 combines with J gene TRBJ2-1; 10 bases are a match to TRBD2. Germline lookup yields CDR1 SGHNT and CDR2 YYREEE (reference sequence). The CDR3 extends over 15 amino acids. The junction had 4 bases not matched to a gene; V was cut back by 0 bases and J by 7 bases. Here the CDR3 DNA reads TGTGCCAGCAGCTTGGGGCTAGCGGGAGTAAATGAGCAGTTCTTC. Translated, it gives CASSLGLAGVNEQFF.

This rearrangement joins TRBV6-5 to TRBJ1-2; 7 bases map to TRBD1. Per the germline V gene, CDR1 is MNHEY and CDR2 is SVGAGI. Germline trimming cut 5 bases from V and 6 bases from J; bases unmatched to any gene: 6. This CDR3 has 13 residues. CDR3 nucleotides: TGTGCCAGCAGTCTACAGGGGTTGGATGGCTACACCTTC. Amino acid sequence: CASSLQGLDGYTF.

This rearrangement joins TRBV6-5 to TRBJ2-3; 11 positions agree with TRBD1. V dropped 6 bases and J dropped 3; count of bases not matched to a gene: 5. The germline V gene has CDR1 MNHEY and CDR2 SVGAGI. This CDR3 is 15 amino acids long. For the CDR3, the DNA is TGTGCCAGCAGGGACAGGGGGCGCGGGACAGATACGCAGTATTTT. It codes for CASRDRGRGTDTQYF.

The CDR3 region is CASSFDRVNSPLHF. The CDR3, as DNA: TGTGCCAGCAGTTTCGACAGGGTGAATTCACCCCTCCACTTT. This rearrangement joins TRBV5-4 to TRBJ1-6; TRBD1 agrees at 7 bases. The junction had 6 bases not matched to a gene; V was cut back by 5 bases and J by 7 bases. The CDR3 consists of 14 residues. CDR1 is SGHNT and CDR2 is YYREEE in the germline V gene (reference sequence).

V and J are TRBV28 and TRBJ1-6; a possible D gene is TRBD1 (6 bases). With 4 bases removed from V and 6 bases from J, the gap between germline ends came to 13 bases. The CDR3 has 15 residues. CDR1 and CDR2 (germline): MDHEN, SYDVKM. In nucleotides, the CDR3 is TGTGCCAGCAGTTGGACCACGGACAGTAATTCACCCCTCCACTTT. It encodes CASSWTTDSNSPLHF.

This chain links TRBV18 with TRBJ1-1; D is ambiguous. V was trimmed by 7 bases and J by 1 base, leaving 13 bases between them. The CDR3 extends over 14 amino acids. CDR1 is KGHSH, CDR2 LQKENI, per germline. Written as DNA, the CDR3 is TGTGCCAGCTTGACGGTACAAGCGAACACTGAAGCTTTCTTT. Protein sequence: CASLTVQANTEAFF.

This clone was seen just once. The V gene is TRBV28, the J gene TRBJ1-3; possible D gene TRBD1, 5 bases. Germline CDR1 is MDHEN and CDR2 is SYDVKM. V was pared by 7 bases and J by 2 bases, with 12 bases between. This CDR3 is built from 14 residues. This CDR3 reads CASISQGAGNTIYF. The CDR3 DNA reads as TGTGCCAGCATATCCCAGGGAGCTGGAAACACCATATATTTT.

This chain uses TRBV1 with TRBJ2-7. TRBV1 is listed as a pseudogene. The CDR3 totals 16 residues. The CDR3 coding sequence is TGCACCAGCAGCCAAGAATCCCCCGGCAGGGAGTACGAGCAGTACTTC. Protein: CTSSQESPGREYEQYF.